The present T cell receptor beta chain was sequenced within a study of T cells in Graves' hyperthyroidism and ophthalmopathy. This clonotype occurred many times. There were TCR beta CDR3 regions amplified from RNA transcripts. Primed by the HTBI set, a first-round RT-PCR was run on the TCR CDR3. TCRdb reprocessed the multiplex PCR reads via MiXCR and lists one record per CDR3 protein. Of 400,000 to 500,000 distinct CDR3 sequences listed, roughly 15% are singletons. CDR1 is SEHNR, CDR2 FQNEAQ, per germline (reference sequence). Germline trimming cut 4 bases from V and 4 bases from J; bases unmatched to any gene: 7. The CDR3 has 16 amino acids.

The receptor was isolated from a man aged 18 to 35 with Graves' ophthalmopathy. This chain links TRBV7-9 with TRBJ2-2, with 9 bases aligning to TRBD2. The sequencing sample was made of blood. The DNA of the CDR3 is TGTGCCAGCAGCTCTGGCGGGGGGGCGCTCACCGGGGAGCTGTTTTTT. Its translation: CASSSGGGALTGELFF.